The rows below give T cell receptor beta chains drawn from one sample of a study of T cells expressing NK-cell markers. Using the 5' RACE reads, TCRdb records one entry per CDR3 protein without DNA. The sample totals about 150,000 distinct CDR3 sequences. The specimen was blood T cells: a sorted CD56 or NKG2C T cell subset, CD4+ or CD8+ T cells, or bulk PBMC T cells (not recorded which). These receptors all come from a man aged 18 to 35 in good health. The CDR3 runs from the conserved cysteine through the conserved F or W.

CATSRDKFGDRVDPEAFF,TRBJ1-1,TRBV15
CSATAGVSEAFF,TRBJ1-1,TRBV20-1
CASSEYRSVGAFF,TRBJ1-1,TRBV25-1
CARLDRGRYNEQFF,TRBJ2-1,TRBV19
CASQSGFSTDTQYF,TRBJ2-3,TRBV7-6
CASSLVRTSGREETQYF,TRBJ2-5,TRBV7-2
CASHRGGGETQYF,TRBJ2-5,TRBV7-9
CASNGAGGYNEQFF,TRBJ2-1,TRBV12-3/TRBV12-4
CASSTWIATDPNTGELFF,TRBJ2-2,TRBV19
CASSSDGGLDEAFF,TRBJ1-1,TRBV5-6
CASSQNDLSDNEQFF,TRBJ2-1,TRBV3-1
CASTAGTDTQYF,TRBJ2-3,TRBV7-9
CASSQVVGELGTEAFF,TRBJ1-1,TRBV14
CASSLEGLAAGEQFF,TRBJ2-1,TRBV28
CASSLAETPYNEQFF,TRBJ2-1,TRBV6-9
CASEGASGYTF,TRBJ1-2,TRBV5-1